This T cell receptor (beta chain) was sequenced in a study of identical twins. Points from the study as a whole: For out-of-frame alpha sequences shared by twins, low generation probability was in excess. The study found that models underestimated out-of-frame TCR alpha sharing in monozygotic twins.

The junction had 8 bases not matched to a gene; V was cut back by 3 bases and J by 1 base. In germline, CDR1 is MRHNA, CDR2 SNTAGT. This CDR3 has 18 residues. Unique molecular identifiers were present on the cDNA, and a universal primer site came from template switching. TCRdb re-analysed the 5' RACE reads in MiXCR, keeping a single row per CDR3 protein. Found here are roughly 290,000 distinct CDR3 sequences, roughly 10% of them singletons; the top ten hold approximately 7%. On this clonotype itself: What it recognizes is unknown.

The same sample was also studied in work on yellow fever vaccine responses in identical twins.

Sequencing input: CD8+ T cells sorted from blood. This rearrangement joins TRBV6-4 to TRBJ2-1; 11 bases agree with TRBD2. The clonotype comes from a woman aged 18-29 years in good health. This CDR3 reads CASSESGLAALSYNEQFF. CDR3 DNA sequence: TGTGCCAGCAGTGAGTCGGGACTAGCGGCTCTTTCCTACAATGAGCAGTTCTTC.